This T cell receptor (beta chain) was captured in a study of shared clonotypes between healthy human individuals. About the study: Each donor contributed plates that comprised three CD4 naive, three CD4 memory, two CD8 naive and one CD8 memory. Findings and limits, study-wide: Larger richness was generally estimated for naive than memory subsets. Exclusively blood specimens were collected; tissue repertoires likely differ.

Positive CCR7 selection of CD45RO-negative cells yielded the naive CD8 cells, and terminally differentiated effector memory CD45RA+ cells were excluded. The healthy adult donors were HIV-negative and reported no recent acute infections or vaccinations. Comment on this clone: Antigen specificity is unknown.

Here immunoSEQ multiplex PCR was the method, and the copy in TCRdb shows in-frame clones only, minus some. The repertoire has about 2.2 million clones, just over 90% of them found once; the top ten carry 1.5% to 2%. The specimen sequenced was naive CD8+ T cells from PBMCs. This receptor was identified in a man aged 18-30 years in good health. Some clones in this sample may be carry-over from other donors' samples.

CDR3 DNA sequence: TGCGCCAGCAGCCAAGTGACAGGTTCCGATGAGCAGTTCTTC. This encodes CASSQVTGSDEQFF. The rearrangement joins TRBV4-1 to TRBJ2-1, with a possible D match to TRBD1 (6 bases). CDR3 length: 14 amino acids. The ends were cut back, 1 base at V and 8 bases at J, with 12 bases in the middle. Germline CDR1 is MGHRA and CDR2 is YSYEKL.